One sample yielded the 26 T cell receptor beta chains listed below, sequenced in a study of blood T cell repertoires in COVID-19. Assay: immunoSEQ multiplex PCR; the TCRdb copy retains only in-frame clones and omits some. The sample has over 50,000 clones, 75% to 95% seen once. Sequencing was performed on peripheral blood. Receptors were obtained from a human donor with active COVID-19. The donor label of this sample is uncertain.

This chain joins TRBV6-5 and TRBJ2-7, with D uncertain. The length of the CDR3 is 14 residues. Trimming shortened V by 5 bases and J by 3 bases, and 14 bases separated the two germline ends. Germline loops: CDR1 MNHEY, CDR2 SVGAGI. The CDR3, as DNA: TGTGCCAGCAGTCCATCCTACAGTAACTACGAGCAGTACGTC. Its translation is CASSPSYSNYEQYV.

This rearrangement joins TRBV9 to TRBJ1-4; D gene ambiguous. CDR3 size: 16 residues. From germline, CDR1 is SGDLS and CDR2 YYNGEE. Trimming cost V 2 bases and J 3 bases, with 14 bases left between them. Here the CDR3 DNA reads TGTGCCAGCAGCGTCGGTCGTGGCGGAGCTAATGAAAAACTGTTTTTT. As protein: CASSVGRGGANEKLFF.

The rearrangement joins TRBV5-4 to TRBJ2-3; TRBD2 is a possible D gene (5 bases). V lost 4 bases, J lost 2 bases, and 14 bases lay in between. The CDR3 sequence is 15 residues long. Looked up from germline, CDR1 is SGHNT and CDR2 is YYREEE (reference sequence). The CDR3 protein is CASSTFRRFTDTQYF. CDR3 nucleotide sequence: TGTGCCAGCAGCACTTTCAGGAGGTTCACAGATACGCAGTATTTT.

The V call is TRBV27, the J call TRBJ2-7; a possible D gene is TRBD1 (6 bases). The CDR3 contains 17 residues. V was pared by 6 bases and J by 1 base, with 22 bases between. Germline values: CDR1 MNHEY, CDR2 SMNVEV (reference sequence). Written as DNA, the CDR3 is TGTGCCAGCAGCCCGGACGGACAGAAGAGACCGTCCTACGAGCAGTACTTC. This sequence encodes CASSPDGQKRPSYEQYF.

The V call is TRBV3-1 (or the pseudogene TRBV3-2), the J call TRBJ1-2; 7 nucleotides agree with TRBD1. The length of the CDR3 is 15 residues. Trimming cost V 4 bases and J 1 base; bases outside gene matches: 6. Germline-derived CDR1 and CDR2 are LGHDT and YNNKEL (reference sequence). The CDR3: CASSLWDSNNYGYTF. The CDR3 coding sequence is TGTGCCAGCAGCCTGTGGGACAGCAATAACTATGGCTACACCTTC.

This clone turned up a few times. The chain has TRBV11-1 and TRBJ1-1, with unresolved D. CDR3 length equals 14 residues. Germline-derived CDR1 and CDR2 are SGHAT and FQDESV (reference sequence). Trimming removed 5 bases from V and 3 bases from J, with 13 bases in between. The CDR3 DNA is TGTGCCAGCAGCCTCTCGGGTAGTCACACTGAAGCTTTCTTT. Protein sequence: CASSLSGSHTEAFF.

The chain is built from TRBV13 and TRBJ1-4; unclear D gene. From germline, CDR1 is PRHDT and CDR2 FYEKMQ (reference sequence). With 2 bases removed from V and 0 bases from J, the gap between germline ends came to 7 bases. This CDR3 has 15 residues. The CDR3 sequence: CASSLRVATNEKLFF. The DNA of the CDR3 is TGTGCCAGCAGCTTACGGGTTGCAACTAATGAAAAACTGTTTTTT.

The chain couples TRBV5-1 to TRBJ2-7; 8 positions agree with TRBD1. This CDR3 spans 13 amino acids. J gave up 5 bases and V 3 bases, and 4 bases lay outside the gene matches. Per germline, CDR1 SGHRS and CDR2 YFSETQ. Here the CDR3 reads CASSSDRGHEQYF. The DNA of the CDR3 is TGCGCCAGCAGCTCCGACAGGGGACACGAGCAGTACTTC.

The chain employs TRBV5-8 and TRBJ2-7, with D possibly being TRBD2 (5 bases). The CDR3 extends over 15 amino acids. V shed 0 bases and J shed 4 bases, with 14 bases lying between them. Per germline, CDR1 SGHTS and CDR2 YDEGEE. The CDR3 DNA reads TGTGCCAGCAGCTTGGCTGCTAGCTTGATTTACGAGCAGTACTTC. Translation: CASSLAASLIYEQYF.

The chain combines TRBV27 with TRBJ2-3; D is possibly TRBD1 (5 bases). The CDR3 extends over 15 amino acids. Per germline, CDR1 MNHEY and CDR2 SMNVEV (reference sequence). V lost 3 bases to trimming and J lost 3 bases, with 13 bases between them. The CDR3 region is CASSFGQGVTDTQYF. CDR3 DNA: TGTGCCAGCAGTTTTGGCCAGGGTGTGACAGATACGCAGTATTTT.

The chain employs TRBV11-1 and TRBJ1-1, with TRBD1 identical over 8 bases. The CDR3 has 15 residues. CDR1 and CDR2 (germline): SGHAT, FQDESV (reference sequence). Trimming removed 4 bases from V and 2 bases from J; junction bases left unmatched: 6. The CDR3 here is CASSSKDRGNTEAFF. As DNA, the CDR3 is TGTGCCAGCAGCTCAAAAGACAGGGGAAACACTGAAGCTTTCTTT.

V usage is TRBV7-8 and J usage is TRBJ1-3; 8 positions agree with TRBD1. The CDR3 sequence is 19 residues long. From germline, CDR1 is SGHVS and CDR2 FQNEAQ. V was pared by 5 bases and J by 4 bases, with 19 bases of the junction left unmatched. CDR3 protein: CASSPSPGTGAALGNTIYF. In DNA form, the CDR3 reads TGTGCCAGCAGCCCCAGTCCCGGGACAGGTGCAGCACTCGGAAACACCATATATTTT.

V gene TRBV9 combines with J gene TRBJ1-4; TRBD1 agrees at 7 bases. CDR1 is SGDLS, CDR2 YYNGEE, per germline. Trimming took 4 bases from V and 8 from J; bases not matched to a gene: 8. The CDR3 has 14 residues. CDR3 sequence: CASSPEGAVEKLFF. CDR3 coding DNA: TGTGCCAGCAGCCCCGAGGGGGCCGTGGAAAAACTGTTTTTT.

The chain recombines TRBV3-1 (or the pseudogene TRBV3-2) with TRBJ2-3, with D perhaps TRBD2 (5 bases). The germline CDR1 and CDR2 sequences are LGHDT and YNNKEL (reference sequence). Trimming took 4 bases from V and 9 from J, leaving 8 bases between them. This CDR3 is built from 11 residues. The CDR3 nucleotides read TGTGCCAGCAGCCTCGCGGGCACGCAGTATTTT. Its protein product is CASSLAGTQYF.

The chain recombines TRBV24-1 with TRBJ2-2; tentative D call: TRBD2 (5 bases). Trimming pared 2 bases from V and 5 bases from J, leaving 14 bases between. Per the germline V gene, CDR1 is KGHDR and CDR2 is SFDVKD. The CDR3 is 16 amino acids. The CDR3 DNA reads as TGTGCCACCAGTGATTCATCCGCGGGTCAAACCGGGGAGCTGTTTTTT. Translating gives CATSDSSAGQTGELFF.

The chain couples TRBV3-1 (or the pseudogene TRBV3-2) to TRBJ1-5; the D gene is possibly TRBD1 (5 bases). Trimming left V 4 bases short and J 2 bases short, with 12 bases between. This CDR3 has 15 amino acids. Germline V CDR1 and CDR2: LGHDT, YNNKEL (reference sequence). The CDR3 loop reads CASSPRTGRNQPQHF. The CDR3 DNA is TGTGCCAGCAGCCCCCGAACAGGTCGCAATCAGCCCCAGCATTTT.

This sequence joins TRBV30 and TRBJ1-1, with D unclear. Germline assignment: CDR1 GTSNPN and CDR2 SVGIG (reference sequence). CDR3 size: 11 residues. Trimming cost V 5 bases and J 4 bases, with 8 bases left between them. In DNA form, the CDR3 reads TGTGCCTGGGGACGGGGCACTGAAGCTTTCTTT. Amino acids: CAWGRGTEAFF.

The J gene is TRBJ2-5, the V gene TRBV3-1 (or the pseudogene TRBV3-2); 8 nucleotides match TRBD1. CDR1 is LGHDT and CDR2 is YNNKEL in the germline V gene (reference sequence). The CDR3 is 13 residues long. V shed 5 bases, J shed 4 bases, and the junction held 3 bases outside the gene matches. CDR3 in amino acids: CASSKDRAETQYF. The CDR3 bases are TGTGCCAGCAGCAAGGACAGGGCAGAGACCCAGTACTTC.

CDR3 sequence (DNA): TGTGCCAGCAGCTTAGACAGAGCGGGAGGGCCGCATGAGCAGTTCTTC. As protein: CASSLDRAGGPHEQFF. V is TRBV11-2 and J is TRBJ2-1; 10 bases are shared with TRBD2. The CDR3 spans 16 residues. V gave up 0 bases and J gave up 8 bases; unmatched junction bases: 7. Germline V gives CDR1 SGHAT, CDR2 FQNNGV. Drawing the rest from reference TRBV11-2 and TRBJ2-1, the complete variable domain is EAGVAQSPRYKIIEKRQSVAFWCNPISGHATLYWYQQILGQGPKLLIQFQNNGVVDDSQLPKDRFSAERLKGVDSTLKIQPAKLEDSAVYLCASSLDRAGGPHEQFFGPGTRLTVL.

The chain carries TRBV3-1 (or the pseudogene TRBV3-2) and TRBJ2-1, with 7 bases lining up with TRBD1. The germline V gene has CDR1 LGHDT and CDR2 YNNKEL (reference sequence). CDR3 length: 13 residues. The trim removed 4 bases at V and 10 bases at J, leaving 7 bases unmatched. The CDR3 region is CASSPIGGWEQFF. For the CDR3, the DNA is TGTGCCAGCAGCCCGATAGGGGGCTGGGAGCAGTTCTTC.

With respect to this clone: The junction shows a germline mismatch at one end, possibly a read error. This sequence joins TRBV7-7 and TRBJ2-5; 13 positions match TRBD2. CDR1 SSHAT and CDR2 FNYEAQ come from the germline V gene (reference sequence). There are 15 residues in the CDR3. As DNA, the CDR3 is TGTGCTAGCAGCCCTGGGACTAGCGGGGAAGAGACCCAGTACTTC. The encoded protein is CASSPGTSGEETQYF.

V gene TRBV29-1 combines with J gene TRBJ2-7; weak D call: TRBD1 (6 bases). The V gene lost 3 bases and the J gene lost 2 bases, with 8 bases spanning the gap. The CDR3 runs 12 residues. CDR1 is SQVTM, CDR2 ANQGSEA, per germline. CDR3 nucleotide sequence: TGCAGCGTTGACAGGGGACCCTACGAGCAGTACTTC. Translation: CSVDRGPYEQYF.

The V gene is TRBV7-2, the J gene TRBJ2-3, with 7 bases lining up with TRBD2. Losses at the gene ends were 5 bases for V and 8 bases for J; bases not matched to a gene: 7. This CDR3 region has 13 residues. Germline values: CDR1 SGHTA, CDR2 FQGNSA. In nucleotides, the CDR3 is TGTGCCAGCAGCCGACGGGGGGAAGGTACGCAGTATTTT. It is translated as CASSRRGEGTQYF.

The chain links TRBV27 to TRBJ2-7; D perhaps matches TRBD2 (6 bases). The CDR3 has 14 amino acids. V was clipped by 3 bases and J by 6 bases, with 15 bases between them. CDR1 and CDR2 (germline): MNHEY, SMNVEV (reference sequence). CDR3 region: CASSFRDLASEQYF. CDR3 in DNA: TGTGCCAGCAGTTTTCGGGACTTAGCGAGCGAGCAGTACTTC.

CDR3 DNA: TGTGCCAGCAGTTTATCCCCCGGAGGAGTCACTGAAGCTTTCTTT. This gives the protein CASSLSPGGVTEAFF. The chain joins TRBV27 to TRBJ1-1, with no clear D. The V gene's germline CDR1 is MNHEY and CDR2 SMNVEV (reference sequence). V was clipped by 0 bases and J by 4 bases, with 12 bases between them. The CDR3 covers 15 residues.

This chain links TRBV28 with TRBJ2-7, with 11 bases fitting TRBD2. Germline values: CDR1 MDHEN, CDR2 SYDVKM. The CDR3 runs 14 residues. The junction had 2 bases not matched to a gene; V was cut back by 5 bases and J by 2 bases. The CDR3 nucleotides are TGTGCCAGCAGTGGACTAGCGGGCACCTACGAGCAGTACTTC. Protein sequence: CASSGLAGTYEQYF. Together with reference TRBV28 and TRBJ2-7, the CDR3 gives the full variable domain: DVKVTQSSRYLVKRTGEKVFLECVQDMDHENMFWYRQDPGLGLRLIYFSYDVKMKEKGDIPEGYSVSREKKERFSLILESASTNQTSMYLCASSGLAGTYEQYFGPGTRLTVT.